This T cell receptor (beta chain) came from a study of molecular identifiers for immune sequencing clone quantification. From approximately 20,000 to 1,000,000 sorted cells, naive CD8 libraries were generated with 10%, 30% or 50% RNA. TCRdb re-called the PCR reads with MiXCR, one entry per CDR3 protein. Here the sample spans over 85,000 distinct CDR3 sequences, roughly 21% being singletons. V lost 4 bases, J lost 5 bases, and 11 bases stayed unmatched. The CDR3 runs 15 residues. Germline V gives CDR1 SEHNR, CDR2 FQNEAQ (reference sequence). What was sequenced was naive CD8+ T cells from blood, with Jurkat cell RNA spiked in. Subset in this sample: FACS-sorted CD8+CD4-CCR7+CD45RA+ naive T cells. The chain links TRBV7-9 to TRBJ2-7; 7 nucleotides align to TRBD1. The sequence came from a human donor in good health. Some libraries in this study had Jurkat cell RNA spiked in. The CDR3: CASSYTGVKGNEQYF. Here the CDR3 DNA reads TGTGCCAGCAGCTACACAGGGGTGAAGGGTAACGAGCAGTACTTC.